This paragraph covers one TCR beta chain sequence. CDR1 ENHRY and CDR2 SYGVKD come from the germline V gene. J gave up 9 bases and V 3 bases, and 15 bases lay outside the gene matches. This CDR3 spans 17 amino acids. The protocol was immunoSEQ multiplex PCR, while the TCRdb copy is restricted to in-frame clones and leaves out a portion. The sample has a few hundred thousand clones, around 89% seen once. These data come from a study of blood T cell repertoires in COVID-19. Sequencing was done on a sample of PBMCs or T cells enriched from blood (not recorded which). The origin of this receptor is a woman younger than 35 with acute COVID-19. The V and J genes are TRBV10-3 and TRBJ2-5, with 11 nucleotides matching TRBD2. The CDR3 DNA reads TGTGCCATCAGTGACCTCGGGAACGGACTAGCGGGTGCGGCCCAGTACTTC. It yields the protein CAISDLGNGLAGAAQYF.